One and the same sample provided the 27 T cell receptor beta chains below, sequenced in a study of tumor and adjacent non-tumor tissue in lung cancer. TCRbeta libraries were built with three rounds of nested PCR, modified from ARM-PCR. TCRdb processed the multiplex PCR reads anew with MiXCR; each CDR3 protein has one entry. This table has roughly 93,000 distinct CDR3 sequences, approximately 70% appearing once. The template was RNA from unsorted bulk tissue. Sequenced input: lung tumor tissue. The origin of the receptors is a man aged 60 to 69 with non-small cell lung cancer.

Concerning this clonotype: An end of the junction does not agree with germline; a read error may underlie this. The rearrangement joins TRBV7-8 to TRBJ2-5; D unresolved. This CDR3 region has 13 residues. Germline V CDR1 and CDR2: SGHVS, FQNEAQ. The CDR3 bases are TGTGCCAGCAGCTTAGGAGCACAAGAGACCCAGCACTTC. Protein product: CASSLGAQETQHF. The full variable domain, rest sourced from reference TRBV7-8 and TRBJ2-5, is GAGVSQSPRYKVAKRGQDVALRCDPISGHVSLFWYQQALGQGPEFLTYFQNEAQLDKSGLPSDRFFAERPEGSVSTLKIQRTQQEDSAVYLCASSLGAQETQHFGPGTRLLVL.

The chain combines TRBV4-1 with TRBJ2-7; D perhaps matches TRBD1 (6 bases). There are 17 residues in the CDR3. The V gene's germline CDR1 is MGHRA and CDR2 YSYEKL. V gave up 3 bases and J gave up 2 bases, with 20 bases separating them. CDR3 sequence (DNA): TGCGCCAGCAGCCAGCTAACAGGGAGCTTAAGGACCTACGAGCAGTACTTC. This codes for CASSQLTGSLRTYEQYF.

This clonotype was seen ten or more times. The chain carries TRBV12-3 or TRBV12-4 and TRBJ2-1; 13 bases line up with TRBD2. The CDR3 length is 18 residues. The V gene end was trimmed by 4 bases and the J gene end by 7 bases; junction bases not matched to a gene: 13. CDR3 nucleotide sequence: TGTGCCAGCAGTTATGAGGGGACCACTAGCGGGAGGGGGAATGAGCAGTTCTTC. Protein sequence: CASSYEGTTSGRGNEQFF.

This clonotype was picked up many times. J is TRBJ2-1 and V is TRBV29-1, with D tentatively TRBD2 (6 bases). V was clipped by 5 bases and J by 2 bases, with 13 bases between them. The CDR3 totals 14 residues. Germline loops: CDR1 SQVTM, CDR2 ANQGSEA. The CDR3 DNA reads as TGCAGCGTTCGAGACGGGAGCGCCTACAATGAGCAGTTCTTC. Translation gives CSVRDGSAYNEQFF.

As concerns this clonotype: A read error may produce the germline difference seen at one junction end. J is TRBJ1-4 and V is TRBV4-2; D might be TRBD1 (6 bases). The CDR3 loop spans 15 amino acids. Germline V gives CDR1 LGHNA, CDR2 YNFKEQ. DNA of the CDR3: TGTGCCAGCAGTCAAGATCTGGTCAGGGGTGAAAAACTGTTTTTT. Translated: CASSQDLVRGEKLFF.

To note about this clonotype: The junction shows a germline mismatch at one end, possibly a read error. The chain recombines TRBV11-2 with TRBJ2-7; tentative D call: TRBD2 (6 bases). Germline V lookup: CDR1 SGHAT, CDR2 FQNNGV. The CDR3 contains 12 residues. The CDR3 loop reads CACSLGLQEQYF. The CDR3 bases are TGTGCCTGCAGCTTGGGACTGCAGGAGCAGTACTTC.

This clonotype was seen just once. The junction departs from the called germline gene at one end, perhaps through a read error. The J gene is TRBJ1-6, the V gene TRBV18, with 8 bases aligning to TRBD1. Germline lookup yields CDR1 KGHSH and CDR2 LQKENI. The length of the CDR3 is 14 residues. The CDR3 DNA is TGTGCCAGCTCCCAGGGGGCTGATAATCCACCCCTCCACTTT. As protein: CASSQGADNPPLHF.

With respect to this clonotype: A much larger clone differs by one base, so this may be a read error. The chain's CDR3 is CAISEKGRSGTDTQYF. In nucleotides, the CDR3 is TGTGCCATCAGTGAAAAGGGGCGTTCTGGCACAGATACGCAGTATTTT. The chain carries TRBV24-1 and TRBJ2-3, with D perhaps matching TRBD1 (5 bases). CDR1 is KGHDR, CDR2 SFDVKD, per germline. The CDR3 extends over 16 amino acids.

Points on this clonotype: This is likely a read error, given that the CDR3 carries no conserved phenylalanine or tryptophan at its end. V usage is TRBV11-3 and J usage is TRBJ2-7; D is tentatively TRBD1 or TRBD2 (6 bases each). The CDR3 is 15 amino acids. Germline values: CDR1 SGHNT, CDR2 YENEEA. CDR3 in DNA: TGTTCCAGTAGGGGGGCTATCGGGAGCTCCTACGAGCAGTACATC. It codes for CSSRGAIGSSYEQYI.

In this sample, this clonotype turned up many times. CDR3 coding DNA: TGTGCCAGCAACCGCGGACAGGGGACTCTACCTAGCACAGATACGCAGTATTTT. It codes for CASNRGQGTLPSTDTQYF. The chain has TRBV14 and TRBJ2-3; 9 bases are a match to TRBD1. Germline V CDR1 and CDR2: SGHDN, FVKESK. V shed 7 bases, J shed 0 bases, and the junction held 14 bases outside the gene matches. CDR3 size: 18 residues.

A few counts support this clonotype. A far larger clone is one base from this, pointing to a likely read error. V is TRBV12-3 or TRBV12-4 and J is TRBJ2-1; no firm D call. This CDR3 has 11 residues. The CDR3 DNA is TGTGCCAGCAGTTTAGTTGGTGAGCAGTTATTC. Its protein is CASSLVGEQLF.

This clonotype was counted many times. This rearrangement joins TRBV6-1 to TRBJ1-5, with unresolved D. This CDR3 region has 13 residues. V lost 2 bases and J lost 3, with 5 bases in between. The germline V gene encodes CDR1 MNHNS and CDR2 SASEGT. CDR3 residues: CASSETYNQPQHF. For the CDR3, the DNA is TGTGCCAGCAGTGAAACCTACAATCAGCCCCAGCATTTT.

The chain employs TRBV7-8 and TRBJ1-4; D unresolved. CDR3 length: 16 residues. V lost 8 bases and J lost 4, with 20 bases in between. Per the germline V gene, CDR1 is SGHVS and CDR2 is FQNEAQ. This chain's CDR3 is CASGKASIVVNEKLFF. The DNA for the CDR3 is TGTGCCAGCGGCAAAGCCTCCATTGTCGTTAATGAAAAACTGTTTTTT.

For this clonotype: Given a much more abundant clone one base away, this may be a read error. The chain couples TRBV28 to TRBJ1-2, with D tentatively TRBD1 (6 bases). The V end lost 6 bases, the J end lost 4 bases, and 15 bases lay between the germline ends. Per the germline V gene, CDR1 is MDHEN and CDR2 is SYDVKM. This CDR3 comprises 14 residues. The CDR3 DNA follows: TGTGCCAGCAGATCCCCTGGACAGTTCTATGGCTACACCTTC. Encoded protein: CASRSPGQFYGYTF.

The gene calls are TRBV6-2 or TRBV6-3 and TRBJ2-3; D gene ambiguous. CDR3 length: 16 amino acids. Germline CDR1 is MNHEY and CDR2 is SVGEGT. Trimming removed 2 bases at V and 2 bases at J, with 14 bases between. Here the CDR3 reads CASSYVSLVSTDTQYF. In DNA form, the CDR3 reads TGTGCCAGCAGTTACGTGTCGTTAGTGTCCACAGATACGCAGTATTTT.

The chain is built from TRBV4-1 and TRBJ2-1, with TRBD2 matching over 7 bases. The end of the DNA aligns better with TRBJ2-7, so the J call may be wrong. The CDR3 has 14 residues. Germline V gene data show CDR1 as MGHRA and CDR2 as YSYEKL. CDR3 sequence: CASSLSPSGGEQYF. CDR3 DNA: TGCGCCAGCAGCCTCTCTCCTAGCGGAGGGGAGCAGTACTTC.

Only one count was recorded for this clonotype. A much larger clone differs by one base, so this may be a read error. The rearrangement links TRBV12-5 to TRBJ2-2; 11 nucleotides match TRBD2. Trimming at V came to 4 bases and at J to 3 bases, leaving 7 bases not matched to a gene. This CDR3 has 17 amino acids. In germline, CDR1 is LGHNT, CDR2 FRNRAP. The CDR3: CASGSTSGETDTGELFF. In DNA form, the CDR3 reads TGTGCTAGTGGTTCGACTAGCGGGGAAACGGACACCGGGGAGCTGTTTTTT.

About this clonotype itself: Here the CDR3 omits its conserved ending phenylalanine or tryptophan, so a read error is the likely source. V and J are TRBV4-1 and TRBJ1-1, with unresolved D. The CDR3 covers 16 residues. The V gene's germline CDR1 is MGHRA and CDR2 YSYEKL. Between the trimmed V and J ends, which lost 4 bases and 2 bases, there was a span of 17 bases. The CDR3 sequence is CASSRSAPDSNTEAFC. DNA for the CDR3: TGCGCCAGCAGCCGATCGGCCCCGGATTCAAACACTGAAGCTTTCTGT.

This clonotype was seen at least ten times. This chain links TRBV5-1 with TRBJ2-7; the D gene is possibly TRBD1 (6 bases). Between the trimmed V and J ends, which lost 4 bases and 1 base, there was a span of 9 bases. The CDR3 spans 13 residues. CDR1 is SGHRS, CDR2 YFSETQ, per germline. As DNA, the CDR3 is TGCGCCAGCAGCCTGGACAGATCCTACGAGCAGTACTTC. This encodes CASSLDRSYEQYF.

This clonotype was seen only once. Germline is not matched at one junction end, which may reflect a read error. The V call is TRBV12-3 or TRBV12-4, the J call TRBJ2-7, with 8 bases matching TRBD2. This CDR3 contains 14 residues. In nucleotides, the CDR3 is TGTGCGAGCAGACGAGCGGGGGCATCCTGCGAGCAGTACTTC. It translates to CASRRAGASCEQYF.

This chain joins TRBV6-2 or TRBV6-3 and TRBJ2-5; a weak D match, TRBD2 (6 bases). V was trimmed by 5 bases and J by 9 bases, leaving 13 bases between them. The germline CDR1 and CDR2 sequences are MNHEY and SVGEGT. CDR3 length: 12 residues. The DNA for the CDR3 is TGTGCCAGCAGTCGTCAGTGGGGGGCCCAGTACTTC. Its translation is CASSRQWGAQYF.

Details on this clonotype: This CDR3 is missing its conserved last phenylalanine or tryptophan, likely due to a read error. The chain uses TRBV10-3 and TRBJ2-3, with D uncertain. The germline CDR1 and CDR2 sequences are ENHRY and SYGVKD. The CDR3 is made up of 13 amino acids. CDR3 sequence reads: CAIKTESTDAQYI. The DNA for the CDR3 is TGTGCCATCAAAACAGAGAGCACAGATGCGCAGTATATT.

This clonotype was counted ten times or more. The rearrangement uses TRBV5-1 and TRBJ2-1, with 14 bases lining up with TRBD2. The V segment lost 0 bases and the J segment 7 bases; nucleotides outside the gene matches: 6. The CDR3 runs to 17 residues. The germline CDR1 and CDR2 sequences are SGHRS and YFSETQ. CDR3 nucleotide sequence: TGCGCCAGCAGCTTGGGCAGGACTAGCGGGAGGCAGAATGAGCAGTTCTTC. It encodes CASSLGRTSGRQNEQFF. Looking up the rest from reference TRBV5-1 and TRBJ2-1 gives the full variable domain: KAGVTQTPRYLIKTRGQQVTLSCSPISGHRSVSWYQQTPGQGLQFLFEYFSETQRNKGNFPGRFSGRQFSNSRSEMNVSTLELGDSALYLCASSLGRTSGRQNEQFFGPGTRLTVL.

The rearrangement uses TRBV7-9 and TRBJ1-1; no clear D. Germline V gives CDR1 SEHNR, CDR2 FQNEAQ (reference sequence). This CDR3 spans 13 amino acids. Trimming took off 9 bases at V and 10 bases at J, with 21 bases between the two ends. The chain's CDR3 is CARRHEGPGRAFF. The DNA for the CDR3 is TGTGCCAGGAGACACGAAGGGCCGGGGAGAGCTTTCTTT.

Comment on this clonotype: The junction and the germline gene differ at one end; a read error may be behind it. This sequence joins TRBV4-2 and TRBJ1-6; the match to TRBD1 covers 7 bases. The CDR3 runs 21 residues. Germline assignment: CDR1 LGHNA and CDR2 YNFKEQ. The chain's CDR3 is CASSQAPLVRGDPAYNSPPRF. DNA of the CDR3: TGTGCCAGCAGCCAAGCCCCTCTGGTCAGGGGGGATCCCGCCTATAATTCACCCCCCCGCTTT.

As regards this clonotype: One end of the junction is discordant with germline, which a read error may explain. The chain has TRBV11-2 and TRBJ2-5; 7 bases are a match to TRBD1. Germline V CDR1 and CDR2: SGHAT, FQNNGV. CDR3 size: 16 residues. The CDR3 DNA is TGTGTCAGCAGCCCGCCCGGGACAGTCGATTTGGAGACCCAGTATTTC. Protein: CVSSPPGTVDLETQYF. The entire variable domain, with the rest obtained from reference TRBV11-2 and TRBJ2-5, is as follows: EAGVAQSPRYKIIEKRQSVAFWCNPISGHATLYWYQQILGQGPKLLIQFQNNGVVDDSQLPKDRFSAERLKGVDSTLKIQPAKLEDSAVYLCVSSPPGTVDLETQYFGPGTRLLVL.

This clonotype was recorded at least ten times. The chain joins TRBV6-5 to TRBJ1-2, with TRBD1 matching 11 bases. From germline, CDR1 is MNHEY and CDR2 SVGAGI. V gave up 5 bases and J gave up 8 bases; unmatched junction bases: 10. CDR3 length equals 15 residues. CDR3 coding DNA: TGTGCCAGCAGTCCCTATGGACAGGGGGCGGGCGGCTACACCTTC. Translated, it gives CASSPYGQGAGGYTF.